These 6 T cell receptor beta chains share one sample of origin, sequenced in a study of PD-1 blockade in classical Hodgkin lymphoma. Time point indicated: cycle 4 day 1 (C4D1), after more than five weeks of nivolumab. With no exception, relapse followed autologous stem cell transplantation in all patients, and brentuximab vedotin exposure varied. Purification of CD4+ T cells from thawed PBMCs was achieved by magnetic negative selection. Repertoires were generated with immunoSEQ multiplex PCR, while TCRdb's copy carries only in-frame clones and drops some. The sample has tens of thousands of clones; approximately 70% are singletons. Source: CD4+ T cells from blood, taken before the fourth cycle of nivolumab. The receptors derive from a human donor with classical Hodgkin lymphoma.

This rearrangement joins TRBV7-2 to TRBJ2-3, with D hard to call. Trimming stripped 5 bases from V and 6 bases from J, with 9 bases between. This CDR3 has 12 amino acids. CDR1 and CDR2 from the germline V gene are SGHTA and FQGNSA. CDR3 in amino acids: CASSRSWDTQYF. As DNA, the CDR3 is TGTGCCAGCAGCCGTTCGTGGGATACGCAGTATTTT.

The chain couples TRBV13 to TRBJ1-6, with a tentative D call TRBD1 (6 bases). Germline CDR1 reads PRHDT; CDR2 reads FYEKMQ (reference sequence). The CDR3 is 18 residues long. Deletions cut 6 bases from V and 0 bases from J, with 18 bases between. CDR3: CASRNYRVDSSYNSPLHF. The CDR3 nucleotides read TGTGCCAGCAGAAACTACAGGGTGGACAGCTCCTATAATTCACCCCTCCACTTT.

The chain combines TRBV6-5 with TRBJ2-7, with 8 bases identical to TRBD1. With V trimmed by 5 bases and J by 6 bases, 6 bases remained unmatched. The CDR3 consists of 13 residues. Germline-derived CDR1 and CDR2 are MNHEY and SVGAGI. In DNA, the CDR3 is TGTGCCAGCAGTCGGACAGGGTTGGGCGAGCAGTACTTC. Its protein is CASSRTGLGEQYF.

The CDR3 loop is CASILSGLSTDTQYF. The DNA of the CDR3 is TGTGCCAGCATCCTTTCGGGACTAAGCACAGATACGCAGTATTTT. The chain joins TRBV11-2 to TRBJ2-3; TRBD2 agrees at 7 bases. With 7 bases clipped from V and 0 bases from J, the junction kept 7 bases outside the gene matches. The CDR3 contains 15 residues. Germline loops: CDR1 SGHAT, CDR2 FQNNGV. Drawing the rest from reference TRBV11-2 and TRBJ2-3, the complete variable domain is EAGVAQSPRYKIIEKRQSVAFWCNPISGHATLYWYQQILGQGPKLLIQFQNNGVVDDSQLPKDRFSAERLKGVDSTLKIQPAKLEDSAVYLCASILSGLSTDTQYFGPGTRLTVL.

The chain recombines TRBV14 with TRBJ1-1; 8 nucleotides agree with TRBD1. CDR3 length: 13 residues. Germline CDR1 reads SGHDN; CDR2 reads FVKESK. V was pared by 8 bases and J by 6 bases, with 8 bases of the junction left unmatched. DNA for the CDR3: TGTGCCAGCTCCGCAACAGGGGGGGCTGAAGCTTTCTTT. Amino acids: CASSATGGAEAFF.

The chain carries TRBV19 and TRBJ1-1, with a tentative D call TRBD1 (5 bases). Germline CDR1 is LNHDA and CDR2 is SQIVND (reference sequence). V was trimmed by 5 bases and J by 6 bases, leaving 16 bases between them. There are 14 residues in the CDR3. CDR3 sequence reads: CASSVVRPGPEAFF. The CDR3 DNA reads as TGTGCCAGTAGTGTGGTCCGACCGGGACCTGAAGCTTTCTTT.